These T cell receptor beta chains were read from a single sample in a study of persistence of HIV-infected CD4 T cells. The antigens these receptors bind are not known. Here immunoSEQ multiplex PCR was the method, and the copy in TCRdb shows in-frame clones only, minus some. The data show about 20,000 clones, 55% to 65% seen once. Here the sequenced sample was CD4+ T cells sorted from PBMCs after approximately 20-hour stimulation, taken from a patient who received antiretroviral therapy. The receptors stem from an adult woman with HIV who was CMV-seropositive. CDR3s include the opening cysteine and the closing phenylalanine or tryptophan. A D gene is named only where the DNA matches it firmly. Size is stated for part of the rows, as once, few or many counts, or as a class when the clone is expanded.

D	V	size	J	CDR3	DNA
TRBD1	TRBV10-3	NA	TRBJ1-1	CATTGTEYTEAFF	TGTGCCACCACCGGGACAGAATACACTGAAGCTTTCTTT
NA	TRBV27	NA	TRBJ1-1	CASSLRGYTEAFF	TGTGCCAGCAGTTTAAGGGGATACACTGAAGCTTTCTTT
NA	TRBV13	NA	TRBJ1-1	CASSGAKNTEAFF	TGTGCCAGCTCCGGGGCGAAGAACACTGAAGCTTTCTTT
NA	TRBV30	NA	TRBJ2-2	CAWSVLVGGELFF	TGTGCCTGGAGTGTGCTAGTTGGCGGGGAGCTGTTTTTT
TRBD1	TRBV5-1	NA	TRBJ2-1	CASSLGQSDNEQFF	TGCGCCAGCAGCCTGGGACAGTCCGACAATGAGCAGTTCTTC
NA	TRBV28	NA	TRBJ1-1	CASTRPGEAFF	TGTGCCAGCACCCGACCCGGGGAAGCTTTCTTT
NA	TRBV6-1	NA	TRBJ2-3	CASSESTGGADTQYF	TGTGCCAGCAGTGAGTCTACCGGCGGGGCAGATACGCAGTATTTT
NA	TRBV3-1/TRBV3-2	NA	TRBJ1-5	CASSQDVDPNQPQHF	TGTGCCAGCAGCCAAGATGTGGACCCCAATCAGCCCCAGCATTTT
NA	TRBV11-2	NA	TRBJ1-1	CASSTQRAATEAFF	TGTGCCAGCAGCACCCAACGGGCCGCTACTGAAGCTTTCTTT
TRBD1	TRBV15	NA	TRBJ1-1	CATSSDRGGTEAFF	TGTGCCACCAGCAGTGACAGGGGCGGGACTGAAGCTTTCTTT
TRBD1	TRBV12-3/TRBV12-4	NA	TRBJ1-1	CASSWTTGGAAFF	TGTGCCAGCAGTTGGACAACAGGGGGAGCAGCTTTCTTT
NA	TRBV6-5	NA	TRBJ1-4	CATKAGPLEKLFF	TGTGCCACCAAAGCGGGACCCCTGGAAAAACTGTTTTTT
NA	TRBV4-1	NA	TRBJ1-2	CASSQDVDGYTF	TGCGCCAGCAGCCAGGATGTAGATGGCTACACCTTC
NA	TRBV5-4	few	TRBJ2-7	CASSFDRFSYEQYF	TGTGCCAGCAGCTTTGACCGATTTTCCTACGAGCAGTACTTC
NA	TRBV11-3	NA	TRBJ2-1	CASSLVDRITYNEQFF	TGTGCCAGCAGCTTAGTTGACAGGATCACCTACAATGAGCAGTTCTTC
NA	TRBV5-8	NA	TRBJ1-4	CASSLGRSFDNEKLFF	TGTGCCAGCAGCTTGGGGCGGTCCTTTGACAATGAAAAACTGTTTTTT
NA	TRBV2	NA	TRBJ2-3	CASSLGSSTDTQYF	TGTGCCAGCAGTTTAGGCTCTAGCACAGATACGCAGTATTTT
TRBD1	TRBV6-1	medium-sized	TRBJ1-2	CASSERTGFGYTF	TGTGCCAGCAGTGAAAGGACAGGGTTCGGCTACACCTTC
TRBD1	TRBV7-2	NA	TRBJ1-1	CASSPTGQGYTEAFF	TGTGCCAGCAGCCCAACGGGACAGGGCTACACTGAAGCTTTCTTT
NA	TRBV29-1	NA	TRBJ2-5	CSVRTDQETQYF	TGCAGCGTTCGCACAGATCAAGAGACCCAGTACTTC
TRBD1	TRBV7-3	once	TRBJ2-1	CASSSSGTGNEQFF	TGTGCCAGCAGCTCTTCCGGGACAGGCAATGAGCAGTTCTTC
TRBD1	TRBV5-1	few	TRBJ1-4	CASSWTGGNEKLFF	TGCGCCAGCAGCTGGACAGGGGGTAATGAAAAACTGTTTTTT